The rows below give T cell receptor beta chains drawn from one sample of a study of cytomegalovirus exposure and HLA in healthy donors. Clones were sequenced by immunoSEQ multiplex PCR, and TCRdb holds only the in-frame ones, with some missing. Of more than 250,000 clones detected, less than 95% appear once; the ten largest clones hold 3% to 3.5%. The sample was PBMCs. The receptor set was obtained from a woman in her 30s in good health and CMV-seronegative. Each CDR3 is given with its conserved first and last residue. Each record gives: CDR3 protein, J gene, V gene, clone size, D gene. A D gene is named only where the DNA matches it firmly. The size entry is marked missing in some rows and otherwise reads once, few, many or a size class.

CDR3: CASSLQVRSEAFF; J: TRBJ1-1; V: TRBV28; size: NA; D: NA
CDR3: CASSQGGQSSYEQYF; J: TRBJ2-7; V: TRBV27; size: NA; D: TRBD1
CDR3: CASSDRAGGTNTGELFF; J: TRBJ2-2; V: TRBV5-1; size: NA; D: TRBD1
CDR3: CASSESRGWGGQTQYF; J: TRBJ2-5; V: TRBV25-1; size: NA; D: NA
CDR3: CASSPRTGGSYEQYF; J: TRBJ2-7; V: TRBV7-8; size: NA; D: TRBD1
CDR3: CASSPGTEAFF; J: TRBJ1-1; V: TRBV6-1; size: NA; D: NA
CDR3: CASSETKWTGYEQYF; J: TRBJ2-7; V: TRBV2; size: NA; D: NA
CDR3: CASSSRLAGTDTQYF; J: TRBJ2-3; V: TRBV9; size: NA; D: TRBD2
CDR3: CASSVTDEQYF; J: TRBJ2-7; V: TRBV28; size: NA; D: NA
CDR3: CASTAGPSEQYF; J: TRBJ2-7; V: TRBV19; size: NA; D: NA
CDR3: CASSDLNTGELFF; J: TRBJ2-2; V: TRBV6-1; size: NA; D: NA
CDR3: CASRTGTGRNQPQHF; J: TRBJ1-5; V: TRBV28; size: NA; D: TRBD1
CDR3: CASSPWTGVTGWEETQYF; J: TRBJ2-5; V: TRBV11-2; size: NA; D: TRBD1
CDR3: CASSLDGAWGSGNTGELFF; J: TRBJ2-2; V: TRBV11-3; size: NA; D: NA
CDR3: CASSFGTGGYYEQYF; J: TRBJ2-7; V: TRBV28; size: once; D: TRBD1
CDR3: CATSRDLAGGSYNEQFF; J: TRBJ2-1; V: TRBV15; size: NA; D: TRBD2
CDR3: CASRLAKGITEAFF; J: TRBJ1-1; V: TRBV27; size: NA; D: NA
CDR3: CASSFSQGAYEQYF; J: TRBJ2-7; V: TRBV27; size: once; D: TRBD1
CDR3: CASSSQGGYGYTF; J: TRBJ1-2; V: TRBV9; size: NA; D: NA
CDR3: CASSPWSSYEQYF; J: TRBJ2-7; V: TRBV5-1; size: NA; D: NA
CDR3: CASQRGFSSTDTQYF; J: TRBJ2-3; V: TRBV25-1; size: NA; D: NA
CDR3: CASKMDYEQYF; J: TRBJ2-7; V: TRBV25-1; size: NA; D: NA